This T cell receptor beta chain was found in a study of identical twins. In its sample, this clonotype was seen a few times. The target antigen is unknown. Overall study findings and caveats: Out-of-frame alpha sequences that twins shared showed excess low generation probability. Models predicted less out-of-frame TCR alpha sharing in monozygotic twins than was found.

The CDR3 contains 16 residues. Per germline, CDR1 SGHTA and CDR2 FQGNSA. The V and J ends lost 11 bases and 4 bases respectively, with 24 bases between them. The cDNA had a unique molecular identifier and a template-switch universal primer site. TCRdb re-analysed the 5' RACE reads in MiXCR, keeping a single row per CDR3 protein. The top ten hold 4% to 4.5% of the sample, which has roughly 750,000 distinct CDR3 sequences, less than 25% seen once. This sample was shared with a second study, whose subject was T cells expressing NK-cell markers. As reported in that work: The CD3+CD56-NKG2C+ fraction of a few donors was likewise dominated by these clonotypes.

This rearrangement joins TRBV7-2 to TRBJ2-1, with a tentative D call TRBD2 (5 bases). Material: PBMCs. This receptor was obtained from a woman aged 18-30 years in good health. CDR3 coding DNA: TGTGCCTACTCTCCACGCCCACGGGAAGAGTACAATGAGCAGTTCTTC. Amino acid sequence: CAYSPRPREEYNEQFF.